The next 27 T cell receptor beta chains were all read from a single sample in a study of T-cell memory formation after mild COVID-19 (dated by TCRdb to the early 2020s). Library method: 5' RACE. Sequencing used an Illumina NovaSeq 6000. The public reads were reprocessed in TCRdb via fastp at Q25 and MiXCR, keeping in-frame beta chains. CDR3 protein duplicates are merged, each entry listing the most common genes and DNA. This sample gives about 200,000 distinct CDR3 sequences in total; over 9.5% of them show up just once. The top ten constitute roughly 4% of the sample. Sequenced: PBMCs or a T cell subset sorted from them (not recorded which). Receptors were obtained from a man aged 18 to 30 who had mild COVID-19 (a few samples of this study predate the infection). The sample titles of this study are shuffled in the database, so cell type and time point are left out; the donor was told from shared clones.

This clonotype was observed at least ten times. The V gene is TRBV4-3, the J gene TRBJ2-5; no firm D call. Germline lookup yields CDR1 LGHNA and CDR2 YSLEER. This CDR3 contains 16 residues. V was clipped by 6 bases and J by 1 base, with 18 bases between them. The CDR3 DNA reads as TGCGCCAGCAGTGGCAAGATCAGCCCGCTCCAAGAGACCCAGTACTTC. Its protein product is CASSGKISPLQETQYF.

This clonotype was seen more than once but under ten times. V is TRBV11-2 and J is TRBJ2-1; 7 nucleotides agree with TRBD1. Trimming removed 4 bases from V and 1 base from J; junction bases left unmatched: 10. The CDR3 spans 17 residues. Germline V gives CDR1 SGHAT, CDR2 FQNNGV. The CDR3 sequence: CASSWRQGSISYNEQFF. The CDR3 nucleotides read TGTGCCAGCAGCTGGCGACAGGGCTCAATTTCCTACAATGAGCAGTTCTTC.

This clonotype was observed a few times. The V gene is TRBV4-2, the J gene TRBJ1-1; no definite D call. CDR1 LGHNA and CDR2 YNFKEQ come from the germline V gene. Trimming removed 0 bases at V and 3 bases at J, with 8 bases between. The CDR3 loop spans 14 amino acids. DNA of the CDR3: TGTGCCAGCAGCCAAGAGACGGGGTACACTGAAGCTTTCTTT. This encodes CASSQETGYTEAFF.

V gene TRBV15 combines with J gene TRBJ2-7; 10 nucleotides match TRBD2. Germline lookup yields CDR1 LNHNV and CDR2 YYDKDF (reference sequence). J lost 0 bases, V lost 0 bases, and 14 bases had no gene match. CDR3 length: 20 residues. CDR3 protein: CATSRDPLSSGGPTSYEQYF. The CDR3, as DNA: TGTGCCACCAGCAGAGATCCTCTGAGTAGCGGGGGGCCGACCTCCTACGAGCAGTACTTC. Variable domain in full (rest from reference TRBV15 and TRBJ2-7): DAMVIQNPRYQVTQFGKPVTLSCSQTLNHNVMYWYQQKSSQAPKLLFHYYDKDFNNEADTPDNFQSRRPNTSFCFLDIRSPGLGDTAMYLCATSRDPLSSGGPTSYEQYFGPGTRLTVT.

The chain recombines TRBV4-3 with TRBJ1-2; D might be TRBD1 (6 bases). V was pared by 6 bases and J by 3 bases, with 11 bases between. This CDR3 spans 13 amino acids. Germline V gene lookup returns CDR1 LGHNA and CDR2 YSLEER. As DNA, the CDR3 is TGCGCCAGCAGTCAGGGGAGGGACTATGGCTACACCTTC. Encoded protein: CASSQGRDYGYTF.

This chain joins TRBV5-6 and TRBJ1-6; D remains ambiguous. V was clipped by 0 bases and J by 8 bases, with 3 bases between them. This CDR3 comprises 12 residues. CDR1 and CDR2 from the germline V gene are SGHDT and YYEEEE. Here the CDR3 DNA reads TGTGCCAGCAGCTTGGGCTATTCACCCCTCCACTTT. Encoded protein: CASSLGYSPLHF.

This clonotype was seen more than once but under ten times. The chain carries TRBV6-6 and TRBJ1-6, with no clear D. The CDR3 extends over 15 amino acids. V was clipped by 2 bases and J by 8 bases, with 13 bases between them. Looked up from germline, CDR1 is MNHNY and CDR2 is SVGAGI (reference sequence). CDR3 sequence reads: CASSYIKGIDSPLHF. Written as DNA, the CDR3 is TGTGCCAGCAGTTACATAAAGGGAATTGATTCACCCCTCCACTTT.

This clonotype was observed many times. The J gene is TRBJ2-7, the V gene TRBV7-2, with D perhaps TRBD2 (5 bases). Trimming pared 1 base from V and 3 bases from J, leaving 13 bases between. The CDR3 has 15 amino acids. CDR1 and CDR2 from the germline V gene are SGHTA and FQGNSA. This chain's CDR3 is CASSLGAGLFYEQYV. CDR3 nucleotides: TGTGCCAGCAGCTTAGGGGCAGGACTTTTCTACGAGCAGTACGTC.

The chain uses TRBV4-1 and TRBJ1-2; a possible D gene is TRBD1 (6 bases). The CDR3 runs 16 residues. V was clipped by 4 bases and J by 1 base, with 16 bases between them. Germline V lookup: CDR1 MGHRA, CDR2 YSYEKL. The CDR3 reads CASSPAGGGGNYGYTF. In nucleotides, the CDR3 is TGCGCCAGCAGCCCGGCCGGGGGAGGGGGTAACTATGGCTACACCTTC.

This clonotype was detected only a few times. The CDR3 region has the DNA TGTGCCAGCAGCTTCGTCCGGGACAGGGCTGTAAAGACCCAGTACTTC. Protein: CASSFVRDRAVKTQYF. This sequence joins TRBV7-2 and TRBJ2-5, with 9 bases fitting TRBD1. Per the germline V gene, CDR1 is SGHTA and CDR2 is FQGNSA. V lost 3 bases to trimming and J lost 6 bases; unmatched junction nucleotides: 11. CDR3 length: 16 amino acids. Filled out from reference TRBV7-2 and TRBJ2-5, the complete variable domain reads GAGVSQSPSNKVTEKGKDVELRCDPISGHTALYWYRQSLGQGLEFLIYFQGNSAPDKSGLPSDRFSAERTGGSVSTLTIQRTQQEDSAVYLCASSFVRDRAVKTQYFGPGTRLLVL.

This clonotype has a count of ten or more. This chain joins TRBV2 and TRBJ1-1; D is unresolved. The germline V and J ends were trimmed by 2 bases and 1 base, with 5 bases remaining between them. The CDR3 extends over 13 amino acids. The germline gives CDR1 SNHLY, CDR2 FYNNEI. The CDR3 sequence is CASSELANTEAFF. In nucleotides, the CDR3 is TGTGCCAGCAGTGAATTGGCGAACACTGAAGCTTTCTTT.

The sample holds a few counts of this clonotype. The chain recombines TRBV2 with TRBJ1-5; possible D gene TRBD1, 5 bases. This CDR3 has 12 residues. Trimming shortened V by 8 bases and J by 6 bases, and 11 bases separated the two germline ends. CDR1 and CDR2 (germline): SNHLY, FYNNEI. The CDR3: CASAAGLQPQHF. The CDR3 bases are TGTGCCAGCGCCGCGGGGCTTCAGCCCCAGCATTTT.

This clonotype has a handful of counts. CDR3 region: CASSKGQGLENSKAFF. The CDR3 DNA follows: TGCGCCAGCAGCAAGGGACAGGGTTTGGAAAACTCTAAAGCTTTCTTT. This chain uses TRBV5-1 with TRBJ1-1; 9 nucleotides align to TRBD1. This CDR3 is built from 16 residues. Germline V gene lookup returns CDR1 SGHRS and CDR2 YFSETQ. The junction had 16 bases not matched to a gene; V was cut back by 4 bases and J by 9 bases.

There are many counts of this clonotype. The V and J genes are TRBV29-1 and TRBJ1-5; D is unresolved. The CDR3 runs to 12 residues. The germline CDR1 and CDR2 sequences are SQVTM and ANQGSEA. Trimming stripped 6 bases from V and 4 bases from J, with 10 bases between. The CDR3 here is CSVGDPNQPQHF. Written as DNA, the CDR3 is TGCAGCGTCGGTGATCCAAATCAGCCCCAGCATTTT.

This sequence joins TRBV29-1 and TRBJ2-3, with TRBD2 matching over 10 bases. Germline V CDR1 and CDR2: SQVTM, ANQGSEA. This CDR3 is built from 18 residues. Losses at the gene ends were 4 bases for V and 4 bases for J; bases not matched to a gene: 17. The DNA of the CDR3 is TGCAGCGTTGGGGGACATCCAGCTAGCGGGGGAAGTCCAGATACGCAGTATTTT. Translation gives CSVGGHPASGGSPDTQYF.

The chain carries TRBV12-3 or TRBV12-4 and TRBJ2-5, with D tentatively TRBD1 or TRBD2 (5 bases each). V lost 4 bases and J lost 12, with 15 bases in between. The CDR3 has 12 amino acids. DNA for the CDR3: TGTGCCAGCAGTTCACCTCCGGGACGGGAGTACTTC. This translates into CASSSPPGREYF.

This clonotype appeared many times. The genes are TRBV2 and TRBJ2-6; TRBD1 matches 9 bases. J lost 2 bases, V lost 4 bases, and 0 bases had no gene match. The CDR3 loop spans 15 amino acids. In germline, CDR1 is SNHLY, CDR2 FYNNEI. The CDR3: CASSGDRAGANVLTF. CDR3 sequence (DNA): TGTGCCAGCAGTGGGGACAGGGCTGGGGCCAACGTCCTGACTTTC.

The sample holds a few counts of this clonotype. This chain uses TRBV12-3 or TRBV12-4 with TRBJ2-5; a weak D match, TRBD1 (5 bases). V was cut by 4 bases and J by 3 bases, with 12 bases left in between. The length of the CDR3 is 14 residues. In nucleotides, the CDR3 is TGTGCCAGCAGTTCAAGGGCAGGGAAAGAGACCCAGTACTTC. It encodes CASSSRAGKETQYF.

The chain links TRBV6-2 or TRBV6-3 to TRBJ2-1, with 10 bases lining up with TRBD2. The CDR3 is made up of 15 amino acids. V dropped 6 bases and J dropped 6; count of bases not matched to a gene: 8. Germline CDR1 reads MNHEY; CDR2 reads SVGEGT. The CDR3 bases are TGTGCCAGCAGGACCAGCGGGGGGGCCGGCAATGAGCAGTTCTTC. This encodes CASRTSGGAGNEQFF.

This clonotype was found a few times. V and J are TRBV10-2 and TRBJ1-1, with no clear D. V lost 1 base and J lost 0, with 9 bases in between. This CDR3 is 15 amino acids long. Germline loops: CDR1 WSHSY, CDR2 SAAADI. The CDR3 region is CASSEWFQMNTEAFF. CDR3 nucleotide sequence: TGCGCCAGCAGTGAGTGGTTCCAGATGAACACTGAAGCTTTCTTT.

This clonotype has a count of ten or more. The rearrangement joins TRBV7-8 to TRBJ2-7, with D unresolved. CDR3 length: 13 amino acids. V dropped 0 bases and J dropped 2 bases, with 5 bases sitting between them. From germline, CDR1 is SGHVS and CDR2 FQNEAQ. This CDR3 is CASSLASAYEQYF. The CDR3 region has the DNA TGTGCCAGCAGCTTAGCGTCAGCCTACGAGCAGTACTTC.

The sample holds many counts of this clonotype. The CDR3 nucleotides are TGCGCCAGCAGTCTGCCGGGACAGGGCTACGAGCAGTACTTC. This gives the protein CASSLPGQGYEQYF. The chain couples TRBV23-1 to TRBJ2-7, with TRBD1 matching over 9 bases. TRBV23-1 is an open reading frame whose function is uncertain. This CDR3 comprises 14 residues. The junction had 4 bases not matched to a gene; V was cut back by 4 bases and J by 3 bases.

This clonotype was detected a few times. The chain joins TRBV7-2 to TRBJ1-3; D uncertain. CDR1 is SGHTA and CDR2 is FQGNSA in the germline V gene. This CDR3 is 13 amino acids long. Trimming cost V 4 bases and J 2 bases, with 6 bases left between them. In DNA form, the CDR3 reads TGTGCCAGCAGCTATAATGCTGGAAACACCATATATTTT. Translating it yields CASSYNAGNTIYF.

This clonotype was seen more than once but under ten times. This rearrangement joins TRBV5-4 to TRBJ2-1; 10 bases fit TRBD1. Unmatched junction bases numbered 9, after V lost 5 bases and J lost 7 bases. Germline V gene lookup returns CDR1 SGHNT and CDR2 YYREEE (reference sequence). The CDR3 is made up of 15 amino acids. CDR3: CASSTKGQGLNEQFF. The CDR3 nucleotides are TGTGCCAGCAGTACAAAGGGACAGGGGCTAAATGAGCAGTTCTTC.

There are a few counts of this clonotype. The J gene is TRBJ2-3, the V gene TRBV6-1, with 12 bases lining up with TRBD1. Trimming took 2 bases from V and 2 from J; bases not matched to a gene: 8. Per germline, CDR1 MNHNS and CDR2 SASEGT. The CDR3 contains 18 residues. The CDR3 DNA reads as TGTGCCAGCAGTGAACGTGGGACAGGGGGCCGAGTCACAGATACGCAGTATTTT. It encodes CASSERGTGGRVTDTQYF.

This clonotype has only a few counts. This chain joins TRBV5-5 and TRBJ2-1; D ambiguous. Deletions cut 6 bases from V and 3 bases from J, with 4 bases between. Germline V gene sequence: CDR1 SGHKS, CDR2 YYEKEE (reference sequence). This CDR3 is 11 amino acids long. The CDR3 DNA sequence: TGTGCCAGCACCAACTACAATGAGCAGTTCTTC. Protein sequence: CASTNYNEQFF.

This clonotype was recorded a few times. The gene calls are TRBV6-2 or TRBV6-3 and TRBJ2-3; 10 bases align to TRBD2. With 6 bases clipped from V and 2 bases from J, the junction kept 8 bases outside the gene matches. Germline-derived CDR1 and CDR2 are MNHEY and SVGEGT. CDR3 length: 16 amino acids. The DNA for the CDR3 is TGTGCCAGCAGCACTAGGACTAGCGGAATCACAGATACGCAGTATTTT. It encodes CASSTRTSGITDTQYF.